A selection of T cell receptor beta chains follows, all from one sample in a study of PD-L1 blockade in urothelial cancer. The repertoire was sequenced with immunoSEQ multiplex PCR; TCRdb's copy has only in-frame clones and lacks some. The profile shows under 50,000 clones, about nine tenths of them singletons. Specimen: PBMCs, collected around atezolizumab (anti-PD-L1) treatment. These receptors all stem from a man between 65 and 85 years old with urothelial cancer. Each CDR3 is given with its conserved first and last residue. The order of the fields is V gene, J gene, clone size, D gene, CDR3 DNA, CDR3 protein. A D gene is named only where the DNA matches it firmly. Size tells how often a clone was seen (once, few, many) or the class of an expanded clone, and some rows leave it out.

TRBV2	TRBJ1-3	NA	TRBD1	TGTGCCAGCAGTGAACGAGACAGGGGGGCTGGAAACACCATATATTTT	CASSERDRGAGNTIYF
TRBV5-5	TRBJ1-1	NA	NA	TGTGCCAGCAGCACCCTACAGGGTTCGACTGAAGCTTTCTTT	CASSTLQGSTEAFF
TRBV7-6	TRBJ2-5	once	TRBD2	TGTGCCAGCAGCCCCCTGACTAGCGGGAGTCAAGAGACCCAGTACTTC	CASSPLTSGSQETQYF
TRBV6-6	TRBJ2-7	once	TRBD1	TGTGCCAGCAGTTACTCGACAGGGTTTGTTAACGACGAGCAGTACTTC	CASSYSTGFVNDEQYF
TRBV28	TRBJ2-1	NA	TRBD2	TGTGCCAGCAGTTTCGGCGGGAGTTCCTACAATGAGCAGTTCTTC	CASSFGGSSYNEQFF
TRBV2	TRBJ1-2	NA	TRBD1	TGTGCCAGCAGTGTTGGGACAGGGGAAGTCAATGGCTACACCTTC	CASSVGTGEVNGYTF
TRBV6-1	TRBJ2-2	NA	TRBD1	TGTGCCAGCAGCCAATTGGGACAGGGCCCCGGGGAGCTGTTTTTT	CASSQLGQGPGELFF
TRBV20-1	TRBJ1-4	NA	NA	TGCAGTGCTATGGGGGGTGAAAAACTGTTTTTT	CSAMGGEKLFF
TRBV5-3	TRBJ1-2	once	TRBD1	TGTGCCAGAAGACGTTACCCATTTATTCGCAGGGGGACCTATGGCTACACCTTC	CARRRYPFIRRGTYGYTF
TRBV5-1	TRBJ2-3	NA	NA	TGCGCCAGCAAGGAACGGCCGGGAGTAGATACGCAGTATTTT	CASKERPGVDTQYF
TRBV27	TRBJ2-3	NA	NA	TGTGCCAGCAGTTTCCTCAGGGGTCGGGGTGGCACAGATACGCAGTATTTT	CASSFLRGRGGTDTQYF
TRBV5-4	TRBJ1-2	NA	TRBD1	TGTGCCAGCAGCTTGGTGACAGGGGGCGGCTACACCTTC	CASSLVTGGGYTF
TRBV18	TRBJ1-1	NA	NA	TGTGCCAGCTCACCACCACCTATTGGGGGCGAAGTAGCTTTCTTT	CASSPPPIGGEVAFF
TRBV5-6	TRBJ1-1	NA	NA	TGTGCCAGCAGCTTGAACAGTAGGAACACTGAAGCTTTCTTT	CASSLNSRNTEAFF
TRBV7-2	TRBJ1-5	NA	NA	TGTGCCAGCAGCCAAGGGGCAGGGCCCTCGAGGTCCCAGCATTTT	CASSQGAGPSRSQHF
TRBV2	TRBJ2-1	NA	TRBD2	TGTGCCAGCAGGATGGGACTAGCGGCCTACAATGAGCAGTTCTTC	CASRMGLAAYNEQFF
TRBV6-1	TRBJ2-1	NA	NA	TGTGCCGGCGGAGCAGGGTCCTACAATGAGCAGTTCTTC	CAGGAGSYNEQFF
TRBV27	TRBJ2-2	NA	TRBD1	TGTGCCAGCCTGGCACCGGGACAGGGGGCGCGGGTCACCGGGGAGCTGTTTTTT	CASLAPGQGARVTGELFF
TRBV18	TRBJ1-5	NA	NA	TGTGCCAGCTCACCACTTGCGGGAGCGGGGGCCAATCAGCCCCAGCATTTT	CASSPLAGAGANQPQHF
TRBV6-1	TRBJ1-5	NA	NA	TGTGCCAGCAGTGCACAGGGAAGCAATCAGCCCCAGCATTTT	CASSAQGSNQPQHF
TRBV5-3	TRBJ2-3	NA	TRBD2	TGTGCCAGAAGCCCCCCCTTACTAGCGGGAGGCTTCACAGATACGCAGTATTTT	CARSPPLLAGGFTDTQYF
TRBV7-9	TRBJ2-7	NA	TRBD1	TGTGCCAGCAGCCCCGGGACAGGGGGCTTGCGGGCCTCCTACGAGCAGTACTTC	CASSPGTGGLRASYEQYF
TRBV19	TRBJ1-5	NA	NA	TGTGCCAGTAGTATTAAGTTGAGGGATCAGCCCCAGCATTTT	CASSIKLRDQPQHF
TRBV6-1	TRBJ2-7	NA	TRBD1	TGTGCCATCCGACAGGGCCCTCCTTACGAGCAGTACTTC	CAIRQGPPYEQYF
TRBV10-3	TRBJ2-5	NA	NA	TGTGCCATCAGTGCCAGTGGGAGACGGTTGGAGACCCAGTACTTC	CAISASGRRLETQYF
TRBV5-1	TRBJ2-3	NA	TRBD2	TGCGCCAGCCACCCTAGCGGGAGAGTTGCGGGCACAGATACGCAGTATTTT	CASHPSGRVAGTDTQYF
TRBV6-5	TRBJ2-5	NA	TRBD2	TGTGCCAGCAGTTGGCTGGCGGGAGGAGGCGAGACCCAGTACTTC	CASSWLAGGGETQYF
TRBV5-1	TRBJ2-7	NA	TRBD2	TGCGCCAGCAGCCCCGGACTAGCGGGATCAGCCTACGAGCAGTACTTC	CASSPGLAGSAYEQYF
TRBV10-2	TRBJ2-1	NA	TRBD1	TGCGCCAGCAGCAGAACCGGGACAGGGCACAATGAGCAGTTCTTC	CASSRTGTGHNEQFF
TRBV11-2	TRBJ2-1	NA	NA	TGTGCCAGCAGCTTAGAAACCCCGTTACTAGCCAGACAGTTCTTC	CASSLETPLLARQFF
TRBV7-7	TRBJ2-2	NA	NA	TGTGCCAGCAGCTTAGCTCGGGGGACCGGGGAGCTGTTTTTT	CASSLARGTGELFF
TRBV6-1	TRBJ2-5	NA	NA	TGTGCCAGCGGCGGAGGAATCCAAGAGACCCAGTACTTC	CASGGGIQETQYF
TRBV28	TRBJ2-7	once	NA	TGTGCCAGCAGTTCTCTCGTAGCGACGCTGATCTACGAGCAGTACTTC	CASSSLVATLIYEQYF
TRBV7-8	TRBJ2-7	NA	TRBD2	TGTGCCAGCGCTCCGGGTCTAGCGGGAATCTACGAGCAGTACTTC	CASAPGLAGIYEQYF
TRBV7-3	TRBJ2-1	NA	TRBD2	TGTGCCAGCAGCCCGAGCGGGGTCCCTTTCAATGAGCAGTTCTTC	CASSPSGVPFNEQFF
TRBV30	TRBJ2-7	NA	NA	TGTGCCTGGAGGGGACAAGCGGCATACGAGCAGTACTTC	CAWRGQAAYEQYF
TRBV5-1	TRBJ2-6	NA	NA	TGTGCCAGCAGCGCCCAGGGATATGCCAACGTCCTGACTTTC	CASSAQGYANVLTF
TRBV29-1	TRBJ2-2	NA	TRBD1	TGCAGCGTCGAGGACAGGGACTCGTTCGCGAACACCGGGGAGCTGTTTTTT	CSVEDRDSFANTGELFF
TRBV7-2	TRBJ2-2	NA	NA	TGTGCCAGCAGCTTAGACGGCGGGACCGGGGAGCTGTTTTTT	CASSLDGGTGELFF
TRBV5-5	TRBJ2-7	NA	NA	TGTGCCAGCAGCCCGGGATCTGTCTCCTACGAGCAGTACTTC	CASSPGSVSYEQYF
TRBV10-1	TRBJ2-3	NA	NA	TGCGCCAGCAGTGAGGAGGGGGCAGATACGCAGTATTTT	CASSEEGADTQYF
TRBV7-3	TRBJ1-1	NA	TRBD1	TGTGCCAGCAGCTTCTCGCCAGGGGGCCAGAACACTGAAGCTTTCTTT	CASSFSPGGQNTEAFF
TRBV19	TRBJ1-1	NA	NA	TGTGCCTCAAAGGGAGTAGGGATGAACACTGAAGCTTTCTTT	CASKGVGMNTEAFF
TRBV6-1	TRBJ1-5	NA	TRBD1	TGTGCCAGCAGTGAAATCTTAACAGGGGGGCGTAATCAGCCCCAGCATTTT	CASSEILTGGRNQPQHF
TRBV4-2	TRBJ2-7	NA	NA	TGTGCCAGCAGCCAAGATCGCGGGGCGTTTGCCTCCTACGAGCAGTACTTC	CASSQDRGAFASYEQYF
TRBV19	TRBJ2-1	NA	TRBD2	TGTGCCAGTAGTCCGACTAGCGGGACTGATGAGCAGTTCTTC	CASSPTSGTDEQFF